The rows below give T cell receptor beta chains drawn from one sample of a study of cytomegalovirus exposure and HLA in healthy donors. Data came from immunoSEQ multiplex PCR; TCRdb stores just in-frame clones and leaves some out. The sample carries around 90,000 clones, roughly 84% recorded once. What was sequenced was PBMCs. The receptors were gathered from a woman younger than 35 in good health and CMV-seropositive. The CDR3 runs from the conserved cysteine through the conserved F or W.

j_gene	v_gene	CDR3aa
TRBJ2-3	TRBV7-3	CASSLDRGGDTQYF
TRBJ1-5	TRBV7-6	CASSLGTHQPQHF
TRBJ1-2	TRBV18	CASSPRPGGHDANYGYTF
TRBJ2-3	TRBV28	CASSSPTDTQYF
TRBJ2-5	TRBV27	CASRAREETQYF
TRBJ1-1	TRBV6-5	CASSVGIQSFEAFF
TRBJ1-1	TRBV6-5	CASSYGDRGDTEAFF
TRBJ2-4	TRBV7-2	CASSSTSGGPLEYF
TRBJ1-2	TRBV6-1	CASSELDSGYYGYTF
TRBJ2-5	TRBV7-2	CASSLARETQYF
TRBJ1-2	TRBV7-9	CASSSSGSPYGYTF
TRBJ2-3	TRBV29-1	CSAVGQAFTDTQYF
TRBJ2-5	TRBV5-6	CASSAAWETQYF
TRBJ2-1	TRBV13	CASSLDLGLAGAFSSYNEQFF
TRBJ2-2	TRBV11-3	CASSPAGGITGELFF
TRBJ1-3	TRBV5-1	CASSSQTGVGNTIYF
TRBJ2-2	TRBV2	CASSDLGADTGELFF
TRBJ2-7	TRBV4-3	CASSQDNSNRYEQYF
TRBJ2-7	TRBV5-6	CASRASGLIYEQYF
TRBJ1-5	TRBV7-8	CASSLATTGSSNQPQHF
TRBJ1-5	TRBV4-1	CASSQPTSGGDQPQHF
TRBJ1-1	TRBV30	CAWRRTLETEAFF
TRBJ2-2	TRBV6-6	CAITDGGTANTGELFF
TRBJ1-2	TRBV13	CASSSGQDPNYGYTF
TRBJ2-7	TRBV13	CASSPGTGTGLYEQYF
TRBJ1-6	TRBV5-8	CASSLELGQNSPLHF
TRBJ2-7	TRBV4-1	CASSRVKADEQYF
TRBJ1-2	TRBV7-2	CASSLVRQGLSGYTF
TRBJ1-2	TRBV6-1	CASSGQVHYGYTF
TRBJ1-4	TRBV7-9	CASSGTDRVHEKLFF
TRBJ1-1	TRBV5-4	CAVRGDSNTEAFF
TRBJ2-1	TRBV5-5	CASDTGTSGTHFYNEQFF
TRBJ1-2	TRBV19	CATRDRAPYGYTF
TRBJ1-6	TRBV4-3	CASSQDGTANSPLHF
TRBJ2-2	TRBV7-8	CASSPRGQGLGTGELFF
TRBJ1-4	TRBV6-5	CASGIHGGGEKLFF
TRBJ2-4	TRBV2	CASSERRVLAKNIQYF
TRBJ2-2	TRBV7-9	CASRSGTPNTGELFF
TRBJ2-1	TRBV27	CASSSFSGGLGEQFF
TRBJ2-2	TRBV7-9	CASSLVDRVDGELFF
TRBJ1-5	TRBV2	CASGRADNQPQHF
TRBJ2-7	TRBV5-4	CASSPDRGARYEQYF
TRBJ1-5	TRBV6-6	CASSKRTGRDNQPQHF
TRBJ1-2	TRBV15	CATSRGTMVSVYGYTF
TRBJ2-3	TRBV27	CARPLEDTQYF
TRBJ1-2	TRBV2	CASRDGQGRDYGYTF
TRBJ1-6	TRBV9	CASSASGQGNSPLHF
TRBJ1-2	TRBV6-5	CASRTGYMDYGYTF
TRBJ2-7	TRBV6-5	CASSFGTGMYEQYF
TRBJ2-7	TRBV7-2	CASSGTSGGAVAGQYF
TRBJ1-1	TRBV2	CASSEGRLEEAFF
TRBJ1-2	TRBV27	CASSPARVVGYTF
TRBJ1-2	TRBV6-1	CASRQQGSTGGYTF
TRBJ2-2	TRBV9	CASSARDRGNTGELFF
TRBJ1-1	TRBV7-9	CASSSLEGDTEAFF